This T cell receptor (beta chain) appears in the sequencing data of a study of PD-1 blockade in classical Hodgkin lymphoma. Sample time point: cycle 4 day 1 (C4D1), after six to seven weeks of nivolumab. All patients relapsed after autologous stem cell transplantation, and brentuximab vedotin exposure varied. Complete response, partial response or progressive disease constituted the best responses recorded. General study points: Reported baseline diversity: healthy donors highest, relapsed/refractory patients lowest. The study found complete responders had baseline diversity similar to newly diagnosed patients. The CD4+ diversity rise by C4D1 was clearest in complete responders.

To note about this clone: Its target is not known.

CDR1 and CDR2 (germline): SGHTA, FQGTGA. CDR3 length: 14 amino acids. Trimming removed 6 bases at V and 3 bases at J, with 15 bases between. Clones were sequenced by immunoSEQ multiplex PCR, and TCRdb holds only the in-frame ones, with some missing. Of approximately 27,000 clones listed, about four fifths are singletons. The J gene is TRBJ2-7, the V gene TRBV7-3, with D possibly being TRBD1 (6 bases). The sequencing here drew on peripheral blood mononuclear cells (PBMCs), taken before the fourth cycle of nivolumab. This TCR was recovered from a human donor with classical Hodgkin lymphoma. The CDR3 DNA sequence: TGTGCCAGCAGGCACAGGGATCGGGTCTACGAGCAGTACTTC. Amino acids: CASRHRDRVYEQYF.